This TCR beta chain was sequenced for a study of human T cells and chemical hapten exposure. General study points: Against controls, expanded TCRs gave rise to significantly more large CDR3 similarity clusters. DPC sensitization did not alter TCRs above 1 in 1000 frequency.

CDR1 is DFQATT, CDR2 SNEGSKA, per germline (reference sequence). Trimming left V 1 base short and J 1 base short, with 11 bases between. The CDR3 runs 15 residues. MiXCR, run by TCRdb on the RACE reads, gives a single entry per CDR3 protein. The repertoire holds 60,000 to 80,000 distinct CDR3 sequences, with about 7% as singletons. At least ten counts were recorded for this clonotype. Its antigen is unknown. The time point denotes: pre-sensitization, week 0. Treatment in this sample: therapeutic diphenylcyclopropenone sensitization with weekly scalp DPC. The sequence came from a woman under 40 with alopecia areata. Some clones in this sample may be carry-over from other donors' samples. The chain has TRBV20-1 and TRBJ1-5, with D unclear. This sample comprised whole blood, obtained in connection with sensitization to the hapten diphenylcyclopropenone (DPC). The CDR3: CSARGRLGSNQPQHF. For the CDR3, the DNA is TGCAGTGCTAGAGGTAGGCTGGGCAGCAATCAGCCCCAGCATTTT.